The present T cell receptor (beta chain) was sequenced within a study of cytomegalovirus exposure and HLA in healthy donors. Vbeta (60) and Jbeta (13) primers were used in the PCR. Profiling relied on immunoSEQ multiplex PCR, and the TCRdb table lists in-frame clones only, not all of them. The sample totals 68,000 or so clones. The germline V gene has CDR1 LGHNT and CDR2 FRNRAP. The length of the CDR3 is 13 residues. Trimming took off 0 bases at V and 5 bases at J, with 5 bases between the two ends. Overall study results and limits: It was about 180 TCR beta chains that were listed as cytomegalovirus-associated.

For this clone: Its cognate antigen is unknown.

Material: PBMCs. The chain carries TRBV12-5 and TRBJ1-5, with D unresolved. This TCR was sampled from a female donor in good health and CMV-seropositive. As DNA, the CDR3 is TGTGCTAGTGGTTTGGTCGGAGATCAGCCCCAGCATTTT. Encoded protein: CASGLVGDQPQHF.